This T cell receptor beta chain is drawn from a study of blood T cells in healthy people across ages. Worth noting for this clonotype: What it recognizes is unknown.

Germline loops: CDR1 SGDLS, CDR2 YYNGEE. The CDR3 extends over 15 amino acids. Trimming stripped 3 bases from V and 4 bases from J, with 17 bases between. Primed by a sample-barcoded 5' primer and a J-beta primer mix, a second PCR proceeded for 7 to 11 cycles. TCRdb reanalysed the 5' RACE reads using MiXCR and keeps one entry per CDR3 protein. In the table there are hundreds of thousands of distinct CDR3 sequences, about 55% of which are singletons. General study results and limits: Versus aged donors, long-lived donors had higher diversity and more naive CD4+ cells. PBMCs went unsorted, and a conclusive naive versus antigen-experienced comparison was therefore prevented. Roughly linear age-related decline in beta diversity appeared, significant by age approximately 41.

The chain couples TRBV9 to TRBJ2-7; D tentatively fits TRBD1 or TRBD2 (6 bases each). Sample: blood. The TCR comes from an elderly man in good health. The CDR3 region has the DNA TGTGCCAGCAGCGCCCAAGGGGGGCCGCCTTACGAGCAGTACTTC. Translating it yields CASSAQGGPPYEQYF.